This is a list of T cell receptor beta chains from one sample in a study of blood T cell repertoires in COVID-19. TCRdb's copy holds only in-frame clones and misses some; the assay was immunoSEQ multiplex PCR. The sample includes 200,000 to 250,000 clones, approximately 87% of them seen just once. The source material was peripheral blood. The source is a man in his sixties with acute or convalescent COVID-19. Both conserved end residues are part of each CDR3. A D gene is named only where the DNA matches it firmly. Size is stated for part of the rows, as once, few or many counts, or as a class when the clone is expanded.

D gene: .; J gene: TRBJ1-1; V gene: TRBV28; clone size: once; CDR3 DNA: TGTGCCAGCAGCGCTACCCAGGTCGGGGGGAGGACTGAAGCTTTCTTT; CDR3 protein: CASSATQVGGRTEAFF
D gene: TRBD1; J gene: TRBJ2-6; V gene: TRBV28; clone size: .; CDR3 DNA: TGTGCCAGCAGGTCGACAGGGGGGTATTCTGGGGCCAACGTCCTGACTTTC; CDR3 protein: CASRSTGGYSGANVLTF
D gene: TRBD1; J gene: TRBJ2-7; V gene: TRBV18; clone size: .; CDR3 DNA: TGTGCCAGCTCATCGGGGGACAGGTCATACGAGCAGTACTTC; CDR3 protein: CASSSGDRSYEQYF
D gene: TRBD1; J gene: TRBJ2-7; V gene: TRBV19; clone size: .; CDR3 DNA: TGTGCCAGTAGTATTAAGACAGGGTGGAACGAGCAGTACTTC; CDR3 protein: CASSIKTGWNEQYF
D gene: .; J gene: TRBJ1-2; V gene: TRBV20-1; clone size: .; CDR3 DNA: TGCACCACCCAAGAAGACTTTGGCTACACCTTC; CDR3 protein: CTTQEDFGYTF
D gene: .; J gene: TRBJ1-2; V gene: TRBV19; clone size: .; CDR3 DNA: TGTGCCAGTAGTATTGATAGGGAGGATGGCTACACCTTC; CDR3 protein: CASSIDREDGYTF
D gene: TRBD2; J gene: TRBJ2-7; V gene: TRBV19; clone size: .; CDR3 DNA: TGTGCCAGTCGCGTGAAGGTGGGCTGGACTAGCGGGTTCTGCGAGCAGTACTTC; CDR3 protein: CASRVKVGWTSGFCEQYF
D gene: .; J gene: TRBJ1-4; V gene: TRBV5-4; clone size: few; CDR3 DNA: TGTGCCAGCAGCCCGGGAAGTCCTAATGAAAAACTGTTTTTT; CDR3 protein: CASSPGSPNEKLFF
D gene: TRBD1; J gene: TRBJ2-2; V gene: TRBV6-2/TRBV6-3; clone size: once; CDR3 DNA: TGTGCCAGCAGTGGACAGGGTGGGGCCGGGGAGCTGTTTTTT; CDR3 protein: CASSGQGGAGELFF
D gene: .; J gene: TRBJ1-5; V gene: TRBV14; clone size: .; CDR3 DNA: TGTGCCAGCAGCCAGTACATCAGGGGAAACAGCAATCAGCCCCAGCATTTT; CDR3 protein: CASSQYIRGNSNQPQHF
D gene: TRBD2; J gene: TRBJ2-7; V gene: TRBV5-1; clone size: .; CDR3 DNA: TGCGCCAGCAGCTTGGTGGGACTAGCGGGAGTCGGCGAGCAGTACTTC; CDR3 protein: CASSLVGLAGVGEQYF
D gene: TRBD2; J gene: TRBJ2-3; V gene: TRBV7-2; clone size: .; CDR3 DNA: TGTGCCAGCAGCCAGAAGCTAGCGGGGGGTAGCACAGATACGCAGTATTTT; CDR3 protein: CASSQKLAGGSTDTQYF
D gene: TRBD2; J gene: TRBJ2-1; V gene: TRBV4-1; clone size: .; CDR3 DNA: TGCGCCAGCAGTTTGTTTCCGGGAGGGAATGAGCAGTTCTTC; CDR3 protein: CASSLFPGGNEQFF